The clone carrying this T cell receptor beta chain was seen a few times. Molecular barcoding with unique molecular identifiers was used for the TCRbeta library. TCRdb redid the calling of the PCR reads with MiXCR, one entry per CDR3 protein. This repertoire shows around 380,000 distinct CDR3 sequences, approximately 10% found once; its top ten account for about 5%. The sample belongs to a study of T-cell reconstitution after alpha-beta-depleted transplantation in children. CDR3 size: 16 residues. V lost 3 bases and J lost 6, with 19 bases in between. Germline CDR1 and CDR2: SGDLS and YYNGEE. The material sequenced was PBMCs from the stem cell graft donor, taken from the stem cell graft. The source is a human donor who donated a stem cell graft to a child with acute myeloid leukemia. The rearrangement uses TRBV9 and TRBJ2-1; D perhaps matches TRBD2 (5 bases). The CDR3 sequence is CASSEEVWRSGNEQFF. As DNA, the CDR3 is TGTGCCAGCAGCGAGGAGGTATGGAGGAGCGGCAATGAGCAGTTCTTC.